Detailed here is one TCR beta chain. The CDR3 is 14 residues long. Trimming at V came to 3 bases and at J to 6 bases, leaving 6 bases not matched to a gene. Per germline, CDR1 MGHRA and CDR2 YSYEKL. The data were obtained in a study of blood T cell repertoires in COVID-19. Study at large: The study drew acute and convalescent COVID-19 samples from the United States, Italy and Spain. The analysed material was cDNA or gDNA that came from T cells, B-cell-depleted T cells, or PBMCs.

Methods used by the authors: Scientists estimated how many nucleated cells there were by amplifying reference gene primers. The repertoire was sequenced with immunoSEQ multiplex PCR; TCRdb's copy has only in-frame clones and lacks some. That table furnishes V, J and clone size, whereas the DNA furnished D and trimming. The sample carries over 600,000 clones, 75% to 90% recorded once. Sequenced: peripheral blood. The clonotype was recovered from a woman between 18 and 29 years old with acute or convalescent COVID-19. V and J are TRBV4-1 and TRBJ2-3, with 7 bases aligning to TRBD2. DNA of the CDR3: TGCGCCAGCAGCCATGCGCGGGAGAGCGATACGCAGTATTTT. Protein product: CASSHARESDTQYF.